This TCR beta chain comes out of a study of cytomegalovirus exposure and HLA in healthy donors (dated 2017 in TCRdb). Study-level background: An earlier analysis of approximately 550 of the donors reported 250 to 300 Gb of sequence data and 117 million unique TCR beta sequences from some 180 million T cells. Typing coverage varied by locus: roughly 629-640 donors for A, B, C, DRB1 and DQB1; some 520 for DQA1; approximately 570 for DPA1; fewer than 480 for DPB1. Approximately 310 gigabases of sequencing data and approximately 80 million unique TCR sequences were included in an early release covering 550 to 800 HLA-typed donors. In addition to the first cohort of 500 to 850 subjects, a separate validation cohort of 130 or so different subjects was used. Both class I and class II loci were covered by HLA typing, at four-digit resolution. In the later analysis, no new phenotypic data were used to find candidate immune exposures; instead, reliance was placed on TCR beta sequences and their occurrence across donors. All discovery cohort repertoires had been generated using a single sequencing platform. To predict cytomegalovirus infection status, the study brought together high-throughput TCR immunosequencing, statistical association of individual TCRs with disease status, and machine learning. The study profiled the T cell repertoires of 500 to 800 subjects by immunosequencing and related them to cytomegalovirus serostatus. Donor age, sex, ethnicity and CMV serostatus were compiled together with the repertoire data. In a later genetic analysis, genome-wide SNP genotypes for about three fifths of the roughly 670 donors were used, and that subset was treated as a discovery cohort. Because of strong linkage in the cohort, roughly five DR-DQ haplotypes were treated as single units for association and clustering. A later analysis re-analyzed previously published TCR beta repertoires from 650 to 800 donors and added high-resolution HLA genotyping to study TCR occurrence patterns. The study was designed to test whether signatures of past pathogen exposure could be identified by cataloging public T cell receptors. Among around 400 genotyped donors of the cohort, an average of approximately 220,000 unique TCR beta nucleotide sequences was sequenced per donor, of which about 20% were non-productive. To decide whether each TCR beta V gene segment behaved as functional or pseudogenic, an earlier analysis of fewer than 750 of the donors relied on high-throughput TCR beta sequencing. Of the 350 to 450 genotyped donors, over 65% fell in the genetic ancestry cluster associated with self-reported Caucasian donors. Beyond this particular receptor, the publication reports: In a later analysis, the rate of TCR association differed among HLA loci, with DRB1 alleles having the most associated TCRs and HLA-C alleles having the fewest. Specific HLA alleles were associated with 15,000 to 20,000 TCR beta sequences at a false discovery rate of 0.05 in a later analysis. In the study, around 150 TCR beta chains were listed as associated with cytomegalovirus. The 87-base-pair reads could not distinguish some IMGT-functional V segments, including TRBV6-2 and TRBV6-3, so those segments were excluded. A later genetic analysis associated a missense DCLRE1C variant with V-gene and J-gene trimming of TCR beta chains, and an independent cohort replicated the association. Several of the top co-occurrence clusters appeared to be linked to parvovirus B19, influenza, CMV and Epstein-Barr virus, according to a later analysis. Because some donors lacked HLA typing at each locus, the association tests relied only on the typed subset. A later genetic analysis reported fewer N-insertions in productive TCRs among donors in an Asian-associated ancestry cluster than the roughly 700-donor mean. Roughly uniform sequencing depth across donors was assumed in presence/absence analyses, although this assumption may not hold. In vitro tests confirmed that three of the cytomegalovirus-associated TCR beta chains recognize cytomegalovirus antigens. In a later analysis, HLA-associated TCR beta chains were found to be more clonally expanded and to have lower generation probabilities than equally common non-associated chains. A further reported finding was that TCR beta sequences accurately predicted the HLA-A and HLA-B alleles for most subjects in the first cohort. In a later analysis, most CMV-associated TCR beta chains were found to appear HLA-restricted, with HLA associations seemingly driven largely by CMV exposure. While some public TCRs were present in many individuals, most TCR sequences turned up only very rarely across donors. The authors suggested that the approach could potentially be generalized to other disease states and immunological phenotypes. Correlated functional status among segregating V segments might be attributable to linkage disequilibrium, but an unknown experimental factor could not be ruled out. The sequencing pipeline was judged likely to have produced a cluster of highly shared sequence variants as a technical artifact. This cohort had only TCR beta chains sequenced, and the lack of alpha or paired-chain data limited which features could be detected. The earlier analysis of some 540 of the donors excluded some 15 rarely observed V segments, including chromosome 9 orphons, because counts were too low. The only immune exposure information available for the cohort was CMV serostatus. Strong co-occurrence of HLA alleles, especially DR and DQ, made assigning TCR associations to individual alleles difficult. Broadly in line with IMGT annotations, most TCR beta V segments showed up in productive rearrangements about 90% or about 30% of the time in an earlier analysis of around 550 of the donors. The classifier was reported to diagnose cytomegalovirus status with high specificity and sensitivity in both the original and validation cohorts.

Details on this clone: Its antigen target is currently unknown. There are no base qualities to consult, and no much larger clone falls within one base.

Library preparation employed the immunoSEQ multiplex PCR assay. The multiplex PCR relied on a mix of 60 forward primers for TCR Vbeta segments and 13 reverse primers for TCR Jbeta segments. The CDR3 region of rearranged TCR beta genes was amplified from genomic DNA by a multiplex PCR assay. On the Illumina HiSeq System, the amplified TCR beta libraries were sequenced as 87-base-pair reads. The original pipeline was this. A later analysis tallied 75 million to 85 million unique TCR beta chains across the 660 or so repertoires, and some 12 million of those chains were shared by two or more donors. Raw reads were error-corrected and collapsed into unique sequences by a nearest-neighbor algorithm in which closely related sequences were merged to remove PCR and sequencing errors. V, D and J gene segments were assigned by aligning CDR3 sequences to IMGT reference sequences. For a sequence to be retained, at least a six-nucleotide match to both a V gene segment and a J gene segment was required. Rearrangements were classified as productive when the CDR3 lacked stop codons and remained in frame with V and J, and all other rearrangements were classified as non-productive. Following IMGT convention, CDR3 was defined as the stretch from the second conserved V-encoded cysteine to the conserved J-encoded phenylalanine. The earlier analysis of approximately 500 of the donors excluded sequences that lacked an unambiguous match to a single V gene segment. An earlier analysis of approximately 590 of the donors called V segments functional above 56.7% productive rearrangements and segregating when the between-donor standard deviation exceeded 5%. A statistical classification framework was built for diagnosing cytomegalovirus status from the catalog of TCR beta chain sequences. A later analysis assigned V and J genes by comparing TCR nucleotide sequences with IMGT/GENE-DB human TR gene sequences. The TCRdist pipeline was used in a later analysis to assign CDR3 sequences and most-parsimonious VDJ recombination scenarios. A later analysis defined each TCR beta chain by its CDR3 amino acid sequence plus V-gene family, and excluded reads lacking a unique V-gene family. As a way to deal with suspected cross-contamination and a sequencing artifact, a later analysis dropped over 550 nucleotide sequences that were highly shared and had low generation probability. In a later analysis, a clonal expansion index was calculated for each public chain from normalized within-repertoire ranks of inferred template counts. In a later analysis, generation probabilities were computed using a VDJ recombination model fitted to out-of-frame rearrangements, and the results were checked against IGoR. Hypergeometric tests were used in a later analysis to score TCR-TCR, TCR-HLA and TCR-CMV co-occurrence, with a repertoire-size bias correction applied to the TCR pairs. A later analysis estimated false discovery rates by permuting HLA or CMV assignments 20 times. In a later analysis, co-occurring TCRs were grouped using DBSCAN, and TCRdist sequence similarity was added for clustering within HLA-allele-positive subsets. For co-occurrence clustering, repertoires with fewer than 30,000 or more than 120,000 public chains were excluded, along with 5 or 6 repertoires with anomalous nucleotide sharing. This immuneACCESS table, as held by TCRdb, lists in-frame sequences with V and J called but not all clones. Of the missing ones, under half trace to an unresolved V gene in checked studies; the others have no known cause. The V and J calls and the clone size are those of that table, but D and trimming were determined from the DNA. The sample data list under 150,000 clones, and 80% of these were observed just once. 2% to 3% of the sample is in the top ten clones.

V and J are truncated by 6 bases and 2 bases respectively, leaving an intervening sequence of 17 bases. Counted from cysteine to phenylalanine, this CDR3 has 15 amino acids. Solely the CDR3 DNA is kept, with 45 bases framed from the first base. The germline V gene gives CDR1 as SGHTS and CDR2 as YDEGEE. In total, fewer than 750 healthy bone marrow donors made up the cohort. At the time of sampling, every cohort member was nominally healthy, though immune exposures that went unrecorded were likely present. The donor tested CMV seronegative and was one of the 352 seronegative cohort members. Every donor gave a peripheral blood sample, and the peripheral blood mononuclear cells from that sample were used for TCR beta sequencing. The Qiagen DNeasy Blood Extraction Kit was used to extract genomic DNA from the blood cell samples.

In this chain, TRBV5-8 is recombined with TRBJ2-5, and TRBD1 may be the D gene, going by 7 matching bases. Source material: PBMCs. The source is a man between 25 and 39 years old in good health and CMV-seronegative. The nucleotides are TGTGCCAGCACTGTAGGGGGCAGCGGGCAAGAGACCCAGTACTTC. This translates into CASTVGGSGQETQYF. The full variable domain, with segments outside the CDR3 supplied by the reference TRBV5-8 and TRBJ2-5 proteins, appears as EAGVTQSPTHLIKTRGQQATLRCSPISGHTSVYWYQQALGLGLQFLLWYDEGEERNRGNFPPRFSGRQFPNYSSELNVNALELEDSALYLCASTVGGSGQETQYFGPGTRLLVL.